A single sample is the source of the 5 T cell receptor beta chains below, sequenced in a study of T cell responses to AZD1222 COVID-19 vaccine. TCRdb keeps only in-frame clones here, not all; method: immunoSEQ multiplex PCR. Here the sample spans 95,000 to 100,000 clones, about nine tenths being singletons. The input for sequencing was peripheral blood, taken 28 days after the second AZD1222 dose. Receptors were obtained from an adult who received the AZD1222 COVID-19 vaccine.

The chain employs TRBV21-1 and TRBJ2-1; the listed D gene, TRBD2, was not tested against the DNA. TRBV21-1 constitutes a pseudogene. The CDR3 consists of 18 residues. The DNA of the CDR3 is TGTGCCAGCAGCAAATCTAGGGTCAAGGGACTAGCGGCCAATGAGCAGTTCTTC. Protein product: CASSKSRVKGLAANEQFF.

The V gene is TRBV19, the J gene TRBJ2-7; D gene ambiguous. The germline CDR1 and CDR2 sequences are LNHDA and SQIVND (reference sequence). This CDR3 has 15 amino acids. The ends were cut back, 2 bases at V and 5 bases at J, with 16 bases in the middle. CDR3 sequence (DNA): TGTGCCAGTAGTATAATATGGGAAGAGCTCCACGAGCAGTACTTC. Protein sequence: CASSIIWEELHEQYF.

The J gene is TRBJ1-1, the V gene TRBV5-1; a weak D match, TRBD1 (6 bases). The V gene's germline CDR1 is SGHRS and CDR2 YFSETQ. CDR3 length: 15 amino acids. V was shortened by 3 bases and J by 1 base, with 13 bases between the two germline ends. The CDR3 coding sequence is TGCGCCAGCAGCTCCCGCGAGGGGGGGAACACTGAAGCTTTCTTT. The encoded protein is CASSSREGGNTEAFF.

The chain couples TRBV2 to TRBJ1-3; the match to TRBD1 covers 11 bases. The V gene's germline CDR1 is SNHLY and CDR2 FYNNEI. The CDR3 runs to 16 residues. The trim removed 6 bases at V and 2 bases at J, leaving 6 bases unmatched. The CDR3 here is CASSRDRGVTGNTIYF. CDR3 in DNA: TGTGCCAGCAGCCGGGACAGGGGGGTTACTGGAAACACCATATATTTT.

The J gene is TRBJ1-1, the V gene TRBV5-1, with D uncertain. This CDR3 is built from 14 residues. V was cut by 0 bases and J by 0 bases, with 6 bases left in between. Germline V gives CDR1 SGHRS, CDR2 YFSETQ. CDR3 in DNA: TGCGCCAGCAGCTTGGCCCTTCTGAACACTGAAGCTTTCTTT. Amino acid sequence: CASSLALLNTEAFF.